What follows are 7 T cell receptor beta chains derived from one specimen sequenced in a study of blood T cell repertoires in COVID-19. Data came from immunoSEQ multiplex PCR; TCRdb stores just in-frame clones and leaves some out. The sample lists around 200,000 clones; 75% to 85% were seen once. Material: PBMCs or T cells enriched from blood (not recorded which). All receptors derive from a woman between 40 and 50 years old with acute COVID-19.

This chain connects TRBV7-9 to TRBJ1-4; D gene uncertain. The CDR3 covers 15 residues. Per germline, CDR1 SEHNR and CDR2 FQNEAQ (reference sequence). Trimming removed 4 bases from V and 8 bases from J, with 17 bases in between. In DNA, the CDR3 is TGTGCCAGCAGCTCCGGGGAGAGGGCTGGGGAAAAACTGTTTTTT. Its protein is CASSSGERAGEKLFF.

V gene TRBV6-5 combines with J gene TRBJ1-3, with 7 bases identical to TRBD1. Germline V gene sequence: CDR1 MNHEY, CDR2 SVGAGI. After removal of 6 bases from V and 4 bases from J, the junction contained 6 bases not matched to a gene. The CDR3 is 14 amino acids. The CDR3 bases are TGTGCCAGCAGCCCGACAGGGACGGGAAACACCATATATTTT. Translation gives CASSPTGTGNTIYF.

The chain is built from TRBV11-3 and TRBJ2-7, with TRBD1 identical over 7 bases. CDR1 and CDR2 from the germline V gene are SGHNT and YENEEA. The CDR3 has 15 amino acids. V shed 1 base and J 3 bases; nucleotides not matched to a gene: 6. CDR3 nucleotide sequence: TGTGCCAGCAGCTTAGCCGGGGACAGCATCTACGAGCAGTACTTC. Translated, it gives CASSLAGDSIYEQYF.

This clone occurred once. The chain employs TRBV7-2 and TRBJ1-3; possible D gene TRBD1, 6 bases. This CDR3 comprises 15 residues. V gave up 3 bases and J gave up 4 bases, with 13 bases separating them. The V gene's germline CDR1 is SGHTA and CDR2 FQGNSA. CDR3 sequence (DNA): TGTGCCAGCAGCTTTCTCAGGGGCCAGGGAAACACCATATATTTT. It specifies CASSFLRGQGNTIYF.

The chain is built from TRBV24-1 and TRBJ2-7, with D possibly being TRBD1 (6 bases). V lost 2 bases to trimming and J lost 4 bases, with 14 bases between them. CDR3 length equals 15 residues. CDR1 KGHDR and CDR2 SFDVKD come from the germline V gene. Written as DNA, the CDR3 is TGTGCCACCAGTGATTCCTCCGGGACATCATACGAGCAGTACTTC. This encodes CATSDSSGTSYEQYF.

J is TRBJ2-3 and V is TRBV18; 14 bases are a match to TRBD2. The CDR3 length is 16 residues. Germline CDR1 and CDR2: KGHSH and LQKENI. With 3 bases clipped from V and 4 bases from J, the junction kept 3 bases outside the gene matches. CDR3 coding DNA: TGTGCCAGCTCACCGAGACTAGCGGGAGGGGCAGATACGCAGTATTTT. It yields the protein CASSPRLAGGADTQYF.

This rearrangement joins TRBV6-5 to TRBJ1-2, with D possibly matching TRBD1 (5 bases). The length of the CDR3 is 12 residues. V was shortened by 4 bases and J by 5 bases, with 8 bases between the two germline ends. CDR1 and CDR2 from the germline V gene are MNHEY and SVGAGI. The chain's CDR3 is CASSSTAYGYTF. In DNA form, the CDR3 reads TGTGCCAGCAGTTCGACAGCGTATGGCTACACCTTC.